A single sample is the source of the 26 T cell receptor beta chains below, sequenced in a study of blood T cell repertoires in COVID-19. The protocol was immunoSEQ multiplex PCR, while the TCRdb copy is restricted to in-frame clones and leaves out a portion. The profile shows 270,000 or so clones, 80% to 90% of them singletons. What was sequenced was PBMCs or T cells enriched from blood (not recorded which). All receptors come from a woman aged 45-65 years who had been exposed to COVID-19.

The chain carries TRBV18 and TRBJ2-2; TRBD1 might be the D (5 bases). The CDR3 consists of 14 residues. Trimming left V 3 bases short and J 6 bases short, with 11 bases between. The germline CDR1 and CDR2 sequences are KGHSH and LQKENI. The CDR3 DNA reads TGTGCCAGCTCACCTGACAGAAACGCCGGGGAGCTGTTTTTT. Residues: CASSPDRNAGELFF.

CDR3 amino acids: CASSLAAGATYGYTF. CDR3 nucleotides: TGTGCCAGCAGCTTAGCTGCAGGGGCGACCTATGGCTACACCTTC. V usage is TRBV7-2 and J usage is TRBJ1-2; D possibly corresponds to TRBD1 (6 bases). V was trimmed by 0 bases and J by 4 bases, leaving 12 bases between them. The CDR3 extends over 15 amino acids. CDR1 is SGHTA and CDR2 is FQGNSA in the germline V gene. Full variable domain (missing parts from reference TRBV7-2 and TRBJ1-2): GAGVSQSPSNKVTEKGKDVELRCDPISGHTALYWYRQSLGQGLEFLIYFQGNSAPDKSGLPSDRFSAERTGGSVSTLTIQRTQQEDSAVYLCASSLAAGATYGYTFGSGTRLTVV.

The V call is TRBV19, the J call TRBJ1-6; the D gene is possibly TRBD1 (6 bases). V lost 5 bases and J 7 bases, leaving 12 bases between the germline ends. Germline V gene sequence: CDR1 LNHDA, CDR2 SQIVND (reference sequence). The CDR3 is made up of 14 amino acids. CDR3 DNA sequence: TGTGCCAGTAGTTTCCAGGGGAGAAATTCACCCCTCCACTTT. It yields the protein CASSFQGRNSPLHF.

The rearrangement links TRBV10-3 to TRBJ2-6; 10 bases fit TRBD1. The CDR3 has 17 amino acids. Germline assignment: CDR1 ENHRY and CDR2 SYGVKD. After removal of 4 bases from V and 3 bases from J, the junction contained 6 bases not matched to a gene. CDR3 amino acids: CAISGTGGSGGANVLTF. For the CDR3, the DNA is TGTGCCATCAGTGGGACAGGGGGTTCTGGTGGGGCCAACGTCCTGACTTTC.

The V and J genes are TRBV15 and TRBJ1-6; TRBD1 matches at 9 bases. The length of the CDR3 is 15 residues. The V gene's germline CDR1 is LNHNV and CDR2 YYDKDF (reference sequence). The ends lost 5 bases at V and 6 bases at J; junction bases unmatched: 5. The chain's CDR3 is CATSPQGARNSPLHF. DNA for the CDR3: TGTGCCACCAGCCCACAGGGGGCCCGTAATTCACCCCTCCACTTT.

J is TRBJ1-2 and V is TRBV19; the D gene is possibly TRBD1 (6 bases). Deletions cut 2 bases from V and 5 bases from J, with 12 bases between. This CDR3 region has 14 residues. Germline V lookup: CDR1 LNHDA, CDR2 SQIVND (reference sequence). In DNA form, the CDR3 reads TGTGCCAGTAGTATACAGGGGACCCGTTATGGCTACACCTTC. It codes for CASSIQGTRYGYTF.

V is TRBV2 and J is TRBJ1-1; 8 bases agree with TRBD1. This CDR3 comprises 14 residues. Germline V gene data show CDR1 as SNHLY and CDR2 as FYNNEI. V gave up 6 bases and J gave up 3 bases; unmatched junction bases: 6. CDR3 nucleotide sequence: TGTGCCAGCAGCCGGACAGGGCCGGACACTGAAGCTTTCTTT. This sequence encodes CASSRTGPDTEAFF.

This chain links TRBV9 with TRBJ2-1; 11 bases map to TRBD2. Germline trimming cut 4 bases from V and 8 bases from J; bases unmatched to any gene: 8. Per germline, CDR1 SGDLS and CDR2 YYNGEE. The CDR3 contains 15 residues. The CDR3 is CASSLLAGGRDEQFF. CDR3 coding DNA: TGTGCCAGCAGCCTCCTAGCGGGGGGCCGCGATGAGCAGTTCTTC. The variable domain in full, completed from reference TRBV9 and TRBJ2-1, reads DSGVTQTPKHLITATGQRVTLRCSPRSGDLSVYWYQQSLDQGLQFLIQYYNGEERAKGNILERFSAQQFPDLHSELNLSSLELGDSALYFCASSLLAGGRDEQFFGPGTRLTVL.

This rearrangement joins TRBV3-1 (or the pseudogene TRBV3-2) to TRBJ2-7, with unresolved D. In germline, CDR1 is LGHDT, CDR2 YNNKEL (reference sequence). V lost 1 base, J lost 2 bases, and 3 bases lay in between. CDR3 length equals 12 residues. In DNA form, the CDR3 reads TGTGCCAGCAGCCAAGTTACCTACGAGCAGTACTTC. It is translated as CASSQVTYEQYF.

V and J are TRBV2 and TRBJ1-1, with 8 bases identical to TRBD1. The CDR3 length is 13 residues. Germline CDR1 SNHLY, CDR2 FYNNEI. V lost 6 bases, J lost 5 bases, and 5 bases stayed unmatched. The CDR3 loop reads CASSWTGRTEAFF. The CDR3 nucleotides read TGTGCCAGCAGCTGGACAGGGAGAACTGAAGCTTTCTTT.

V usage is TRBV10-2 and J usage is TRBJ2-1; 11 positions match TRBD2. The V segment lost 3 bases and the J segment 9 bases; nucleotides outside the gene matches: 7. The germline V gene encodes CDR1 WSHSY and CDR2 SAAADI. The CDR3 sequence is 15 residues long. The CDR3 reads CASSEVAGGPSEQFF. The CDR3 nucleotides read TGCGCCAGCAGTGAAGTAGCGGGGGGGCCGAGTGAGCAGTTCTTC.

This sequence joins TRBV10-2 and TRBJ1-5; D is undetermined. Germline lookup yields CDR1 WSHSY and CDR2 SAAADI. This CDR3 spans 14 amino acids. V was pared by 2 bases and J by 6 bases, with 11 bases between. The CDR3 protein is CASSEVPTSQPQHF. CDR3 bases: TGCGCCAGCAGTGAGGTCCCCACAAGTCAGCCCCAGCATTTT.

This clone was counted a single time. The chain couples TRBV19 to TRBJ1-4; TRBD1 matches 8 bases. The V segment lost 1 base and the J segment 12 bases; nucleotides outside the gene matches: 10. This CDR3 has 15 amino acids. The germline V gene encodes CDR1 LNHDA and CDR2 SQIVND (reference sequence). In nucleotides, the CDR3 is TGTGCCAGTAGTATAGGTGGCAGGGGGCTGCCGGAACTGTTTTTT. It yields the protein CASSIGGRGLPELFF. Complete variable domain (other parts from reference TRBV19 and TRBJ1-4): DGGITQSPKYLFRKEGQNVTLSCEQNLNHDAMYWYRQDPGQGLRLIYYSQIVNDFQKGDIAEGYSVSREKKESFPLTVTSAQKNPTAFYLCASSIGGRGLPELFFGSGTQLSVL.

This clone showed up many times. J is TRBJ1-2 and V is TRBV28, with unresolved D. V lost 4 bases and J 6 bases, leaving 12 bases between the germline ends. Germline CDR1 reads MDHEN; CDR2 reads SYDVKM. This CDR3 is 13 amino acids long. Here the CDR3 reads CASSSSSGNGYTF. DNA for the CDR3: TGTGCCAGCAGTTCGTCCAGCGGGAATGGCTACACCTTC.

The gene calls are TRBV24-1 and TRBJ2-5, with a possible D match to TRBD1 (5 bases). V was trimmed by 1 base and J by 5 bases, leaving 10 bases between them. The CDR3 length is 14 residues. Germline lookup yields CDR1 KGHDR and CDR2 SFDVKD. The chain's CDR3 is CATSDFQAGETQYF. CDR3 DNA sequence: TGTGCCACCAGTGATTTCCAGGCAGGGGAGACCCAGTACTTC.

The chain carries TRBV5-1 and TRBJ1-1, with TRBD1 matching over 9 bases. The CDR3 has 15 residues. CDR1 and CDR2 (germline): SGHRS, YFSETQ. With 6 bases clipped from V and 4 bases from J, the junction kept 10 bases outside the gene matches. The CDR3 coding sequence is TGCGCCAGCACGGACAGGGGTGGACCTCCCACTGAAGCTTTCTTT. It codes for CASTDRGGPPTEAFF.

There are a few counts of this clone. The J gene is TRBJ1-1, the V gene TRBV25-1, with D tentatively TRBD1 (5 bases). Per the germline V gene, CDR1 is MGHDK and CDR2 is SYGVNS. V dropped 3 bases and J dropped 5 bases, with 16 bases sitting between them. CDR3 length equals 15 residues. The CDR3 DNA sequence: TGTGCCAGCAGTGATGCGGGGGGGAGTGGGACTGAAGCTTTCTTT. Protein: CASSDAGGSGTEAFF.

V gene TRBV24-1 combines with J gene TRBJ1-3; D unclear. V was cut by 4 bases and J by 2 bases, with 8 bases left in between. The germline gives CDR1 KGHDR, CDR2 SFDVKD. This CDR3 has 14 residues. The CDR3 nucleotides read TGTGCCACCAGTGACCCCACAGCTGGAAACACCATATATTTT. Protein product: CATSDPTAGNTIYF.

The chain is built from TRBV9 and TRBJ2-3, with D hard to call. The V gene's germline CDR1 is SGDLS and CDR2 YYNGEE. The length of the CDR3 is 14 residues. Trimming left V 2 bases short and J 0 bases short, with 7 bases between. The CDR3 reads CASSVRPSTDTQYF. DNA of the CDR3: TGTGCCAGCAGCGTCAGGCCGAGCACAGATACGCAGTATTTT.

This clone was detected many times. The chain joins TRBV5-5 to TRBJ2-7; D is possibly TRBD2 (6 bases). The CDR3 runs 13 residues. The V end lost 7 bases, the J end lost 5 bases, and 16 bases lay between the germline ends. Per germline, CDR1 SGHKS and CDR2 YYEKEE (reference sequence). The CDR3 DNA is TGTGCCAGCTGGAGGGACCTGAGTGACGAGCAGTACTTC. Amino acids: CASWRDLSDEQYF.

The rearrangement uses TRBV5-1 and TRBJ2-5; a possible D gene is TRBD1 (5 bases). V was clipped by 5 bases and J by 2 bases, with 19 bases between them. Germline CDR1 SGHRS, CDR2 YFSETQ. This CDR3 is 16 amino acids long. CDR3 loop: CASSRGAGVAQETQYF. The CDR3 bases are TGCGCCAGCAGTCGTGGGGCAGGTGTTGCACAAGAGACCCAGTACTTC. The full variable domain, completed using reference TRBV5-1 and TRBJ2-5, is KAGVTQTPRYLIKTRGQQVTLSCSPISGHRSVSWYQQTPGQGLQFLFEYFSETQRNKGNFPGRFSGRQFSNSRSEMNVSTLELGDSALYLCASSRGAGVAQETQYFGPGTRLLVL.

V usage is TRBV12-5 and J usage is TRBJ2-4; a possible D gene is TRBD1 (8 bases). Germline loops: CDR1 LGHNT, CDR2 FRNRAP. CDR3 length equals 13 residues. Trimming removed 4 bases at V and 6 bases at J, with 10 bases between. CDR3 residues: CASGYRGGNIQYF. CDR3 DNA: TGTGCTAGTGGTTACAGGGGGGGAAACATTCAGTACTTC.

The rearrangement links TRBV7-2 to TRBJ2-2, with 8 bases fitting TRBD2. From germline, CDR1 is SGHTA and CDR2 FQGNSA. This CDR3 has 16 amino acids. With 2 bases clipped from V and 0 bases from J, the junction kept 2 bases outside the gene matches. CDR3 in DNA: TGTGCCAGCAGCTTACGGGGGGGGCCGAACACCGGGGAGCTGTTTTTT. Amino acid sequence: CASSLRGGPNTGELFF.

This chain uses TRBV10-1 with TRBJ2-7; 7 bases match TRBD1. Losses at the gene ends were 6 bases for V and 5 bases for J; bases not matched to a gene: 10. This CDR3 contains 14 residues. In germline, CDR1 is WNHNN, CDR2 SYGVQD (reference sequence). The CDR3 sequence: CASSPPGQPHEQYF. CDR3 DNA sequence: TGCGCCAGCAGCCCCCCGGGACAGCCTCACGAGCAGTACTTC.

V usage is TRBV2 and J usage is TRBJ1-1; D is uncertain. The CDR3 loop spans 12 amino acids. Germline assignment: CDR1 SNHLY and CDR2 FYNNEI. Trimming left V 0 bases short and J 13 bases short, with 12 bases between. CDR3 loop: CASSEAQFRGFF. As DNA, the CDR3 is TGTGCCAGCAGTGAAGCCCAGTTCCGCGGTTTCTTT.

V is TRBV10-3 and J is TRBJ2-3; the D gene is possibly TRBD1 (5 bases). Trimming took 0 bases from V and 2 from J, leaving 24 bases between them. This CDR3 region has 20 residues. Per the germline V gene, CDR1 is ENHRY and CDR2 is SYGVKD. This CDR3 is CAISESILNPTATHTDTQYF. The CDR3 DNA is TGTGCCATCAGTGAGTCCATCCTAAATCCGACAGCTACTCACACAGATACGCAGTATTTT.